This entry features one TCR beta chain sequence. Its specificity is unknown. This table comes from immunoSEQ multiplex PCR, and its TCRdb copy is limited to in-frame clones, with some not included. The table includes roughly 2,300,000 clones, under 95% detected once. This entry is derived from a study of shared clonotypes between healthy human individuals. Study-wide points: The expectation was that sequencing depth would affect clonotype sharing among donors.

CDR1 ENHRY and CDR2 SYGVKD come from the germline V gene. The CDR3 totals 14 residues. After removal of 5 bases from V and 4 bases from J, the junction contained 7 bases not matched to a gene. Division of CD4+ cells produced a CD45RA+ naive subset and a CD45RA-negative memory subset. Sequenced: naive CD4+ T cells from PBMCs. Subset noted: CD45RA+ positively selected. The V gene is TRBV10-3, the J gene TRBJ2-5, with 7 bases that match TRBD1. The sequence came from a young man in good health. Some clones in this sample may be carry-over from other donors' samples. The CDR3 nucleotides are TGTGCCATCAGTCAGAGACAGGGATCAGAGACCCAGTACTTC. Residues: CAISQRQGSETQYF.